Listed below are T cell receptor beta chains from one sample, sequenced in a study of control samples from healthy donors and cancer patients. Sequencing used immunoSEQ multiplex PCR; TCRdb keeps in-frame clones, though not all of them. The table records some 41,000 clones, 70% to 90% of them present only once. Sequencing was done on a sample of PBMCs. Receptors originate from a woman aged 55-75 years with lung cancer. Each CDR3 is given without its conserved first and last residue.

V: TRBV13; J: TRBJ2-5; CDR3: ASSSRAGVAVPETQY
V: TRBV5-1; J: TRBJ2-7; CDR3: ASSLGQPRYEQY
V: TRBV23-1; J: TRBJ2-6; CDR3: ASSQGDFSSGANVLT
V: TRBV7-2; J: TRBJ2-7; CDR3: ASSLAGGSYEQY
V: TRBV10-3; J: TRBJ2-1; CDR3: AISESGTSPFNEQF
V: TRBV6-5; J: TRBJ2-3; CDR3: ASRYLTGRVDTQY
V: TRBV19; J: TRBJ2-1; CDR3: ASSILDGSYNEQF
V: TRBV19; J: TRBJ1-1; CDR3: ASSILLDRGDEAF
V: TRBV6-5; J: TRBJ2-3; CDR3: ASSYLGGTDTQY
V: TRBV30; J: TRBJ2-7; CDR3: AWSKDEISYEQY
V: TRBV10-1; J: TRBJ2-7; CDR3: ASSEFTEGGGVSYEQY
V: TRBV4-2; J: TRBJ2-1; CDR3: ASSQDKPGDEQF
V: TRBV10-3; J: TRBJ1-1; CDR3: AIREIHRGGTEAF
V: TRBV3-1/TRBV3-2; J: TRBJ1-1; CDR3: ASSQDLRTEAF
V: TRBV3-1/TRBV3-2; J: TRBJ2-5; CDR3: ASSQDLTGERQETQY
V: TRBV28; J: TRBJ2-7; CDR3: ASRSFDEQY
V: TRBV7-9; J: TRBJ2-7; CDR3: ASSTTDRAHSYEQY
V: TRBV6-4; J: TRBJ2-7; CDR3: ASSPPGPPSYEQY
V: TRBV3-1/TRBV3-2; J: TRBJ1-2; CDR3: ASSQISGQARRGGYT
V: TRBV5-6; J: TRBJ1-3; CDR3: ASSLRGNTIY
V: TRBV5-1; J: TRBJ2-2; CDR3: ASSRPTEEPNTGELF
V: TRBV6-5; J: TRBJ1-2; CDR3: ASTSRGDYGYT
V: TRBV6-5; J: TRBJ1-5; CDR3: ATSPFKVSNQPQH
V: TRBV6-5; J: TRBJ2-1; CDR3: ASSYEGTSNEQF
V: TRBV10-2; J: TRBJ2-3; CDR3: ASSELAGTDTQY
V: TRBV19; J: TRBJ2-1; CDR3: ASSIDVGSLQF
V: TRBV11-3; J: TRBJ1-3; CDR3: ASRAGGNTIY
V: TRBV4-1; J: TRBJ2-4; CDR3: ASSRILDLKGENIQY
V: TRBV14; J: TRBJ2-2; CDR3: ASSPLHTGELF
V: TRBV14; J: TRBJ2-2; CDR3: ASSPTGWDTGELF
V: TRBV30; J: TRBJ1-5; CDR3: AWKGGGNQPQH
V: TRBV19; J: TRBJ2-7; CDR3: ASSIPGAYEQY
V: TRBV19; J: TRBJ2-1; CDR3: ASSDYYRSSYNEQF
V: TRBV5-1; J: TRBJ2-7; CDR3: ASRASGSLDSYEQY
V: TRBV7-6; J: TRBJ2-7; CDR3: ASSSIEGGGEKSYEQY
V: TRBV4-2; J: TRBJ2-7; CDR3: ASSQGALAGGVHEQY
V: TRBV11-2; J: TRBJ2-2; CDR3: ASSRSPVTGELF
V: TRBV29-1; J: TRBJ2-5; CDR3: SVAGEETQY
V: TRBV28; J: TRBJ2-5; CDR3: ASSPWTRPQETQY
V: TRBV28; J: TRBJ2-7; CDR3: ASSSYRDTGSYEQY
V: TRBV2; J: TRBJ1-2; CDR3: ASSEALWRLDGYT
V: TRBV4-1; J: TRBJ1-4; CDR3: ASSQEGTGDEKLF
V: TRBV10-1; J: TRBJ2-3; CDR3: ASSDLTGRDTQY
V: TRBV3-1/TRBV3-2; J: TRBJ1-2; CDR3: ASSQGVEGPTGGYT
V: TRBV2; J: TRBJ2-5; CDR3: ASSTGITETQY
V: TRBV5-1; J: TRBJ2-1; CDR3: ASSLYSSGYNEQF
V: TRBV7-2; J: TRBJ2-3; CDR3: ASSLVRARTDTQY
V: TRBV24-1; J: TRBJ2-3; CDR3: ATSMAGGAADTQY
V: TRBV15; J: TRBJ1-5; CDR3: ATSRDSSGQPQH
V: TRBV7-3; J: TRBJ2-1; CDR3: ASSARPDDEQF
V: TRBV24-1; J: TRBJ2-2; CDR3: ATSDLSRNTGELF
V: TRBV4-3; J: TRBJ2-5; CDR3: ASSQQGQAQETQY
V: TRBV6-1; J: TRBJ2-1; CDR3: ASSEQRQSNEQF